This paragraph reports one TCR beta chain. This specimen belongs to a study of blood T cells in healthy people across ages. Alongside a J-beta primer mix, a sample-barcoded 5' primer served in a second PCR lasting 7 to 11 cycles. TCRdb called the 5' RACE reads again in MiXCR, with one record for every CDR3 protein. This sample has around 900,000 distinct CDR3 sequences, with 51% found just once. CDR1 is GTSNPN and CDR2 is SVGIG in the germline V gene (reference sequence). This CDR3 is built from 13 residues. Trimming took 8 bases from V and 2 from J, leaving 16 bases between them. Sequenced sample: blood. The sequence came from a woman in her sixties or seventies in good health. The V and J genes are TRBV30 and TRBJ2-7; D not certain. In DNA form, the CDR3 reads TGTGCCCACCACCGAGACACACCCTACGAGCAGTACTTC. Translating gives CAHHRDTPYEQYF.